The entry that follows covers one T cell receptor beta chain sequence. Germline V gives CDR1 SEHNR, CDR2 FQNEAQ (reference sequence). The CDR3 runs 12 residues. V lost 8 bases, J lost 2 bases, and 9 bases lay in between. The data were produced by immunoSEQ multiplex PCR, yet TCRdb's version contains in-frame clones alone and is incomplete. Altogether some 130,000 clones are present, approximately 87% being singletons, with the ten largest covering 6% to 7%. This sample was included in a study of cytomegalovirus exposure and HLA in healthy donors. The sequence derives from a woman between 18 and 30 years old in good health and CMV-seropositive. The chain recombines TRBV7-9 with TRBJ1-1; D is undetermined. Sequences were obtained from PBMCs. CDR3 protein: CASELLNTEAFF. The CDR3, as DNA: TGTGCCAGCGAGCTTTTAAACACTGAAGCTTTCTTT.